The rows below give T cell receptor beta chains drawn from one sample of a study of CD8 T cells in ankylosing spondylitis. TCRdb re-called the 5' RACE reads with MiXCR, one entry per CDR3 protein. This sample has about 350,000 distinct CDR3 sequences, with around 20% found just once. Sequencing was performed on blood, either unsorted or a sorted T cell fraction (not recorded which). The receptor set was obtained from a male donor with ankylosing spondylitis or in good health (not recorded which). The CDR3 runs from the conserved cysteine through the conserved F or W. D genes are given only for firm matches. A clone size is listed for some rows: how often the clone was seen (once, few, many), or a class if it is expanded.

TRBV27	-	few	TRBJ2-2	CASSLFFRAEELFF	TGTGCCAGCAGTTTATTTTTTAGGGCAGAGGAGCTGTTTTTT
TRBV21-1	-	-	TRBJ2-3	CASSKAGQVRRDTQYF	TGTGCCAGCAGCAAAGCGGGGCAGGTCCGGAGGGACACGCAGTATTTT
TRBV4-1	-	few	TRBJ1-6	CASSAQGNNSPLHF	TGCGCCAGCAGCGCTCAGGGGAATAATTCACCCCTCCACTTT
TRBV12-3/TRBV12-4	-	few	TRBJ2-1	CASSLALDSGMAGEQFF	TGTGCCAGCAGTTTAGCGCTAGATTCAGGGATGGCCGGTGAGCAGTTCTTC
TRBV19	-	few	TRBJ2-2	CASEAGNTGELFF	TGTGCCTCCGAGGCCGGGAACACCGGGGAGCTGTTTTTT
TRBV28	-	-	TRBJ2-7	CASSSPGVVYEQYF	TGTGCCAGCAGTTCACCCGGGGTGGTGTACGAGCAGTACTTC
TRBV6-1	-	-	TRBJ2-7	CASSELGEQYF	TGTGCCAGCAGTGAATTGGGTGAGCAGTACTTC
TRBV7-8	-	few	TRBJ2-1	CASSGLGGGGYNEQFF	TGTGCCAGCAGCGGACTCGGGGGAGGGGGCTACAATGAGCAGTTCTTC
TRBV6-5	-	many	TRBJ1-3	CASSLGGGNTIYF	TGTGCCAGCAGTTTGGGGGGAGGAAACACCATATATTTT
TRBV15	-	few	TRBJ2-7	CATSRDRGGVYEQYF	TGTGCCACCAGCAGAGATAGGGGAGGAGTTTACGAGCAGTACTTC
TRBV7-9	-	few	TRBJ2-3	CASSLVGDYYRTDTQYF	TGTGCCAGCAGCTTAGTAGGAGACTATTACCGCACAGATACGCAGTATTTT
TRBV4-1	TRBD2	-	TRBJ2-5	CASSQPDAGGEVRGQETQYF	TGCGCCAGCAGCCAACCAGACGCCGGGGGGGAAGTTCGGGGCCAAGAGACCCAGTACTTC
TRBV12-3/TRBV12-4	TRBD2	-	TRBJ2-7	CASSPRGGRPEQYF	TGTGCCAGCAGTCCCCGGGGAGGGCGTCCCGAGCAGTACTTC
TRBV7-9	-	few	TRBJ2-3	CASSPPLITDTQYF	TGTGCCAGCAGCCCGCCCCTGATCACAGATACGCAGTATTTT
TRBV12-3/TRBV12-4	-	many	TRBJ2-5	CASTDRGPGLQETQYF	TGTGCCAGCACAGATCGGGGTCCTGGCCTCCAAGAGACCCAGTACTTC
TRBV7-9	-	few	TRBJ2-7	CASSLGVGRKYEQYF	TGTGCCAGCAGCTTAGGGGTTGGCAGAAAATACGAGCAGTACTTC